A selection of T cell receptor beta chains follows, all from one sample in a study of response to subunit inactivated influenza vaccine. TCRdb reprocessed the RT-PCR reads with MiXCR, giving one entry per CDR3 protein. Among almost 250,000 distinct CDR3 sequences, 12% were seen once, and the ten largest hold 7.5% to 10%. This specimen consisted of non-naive T cells sorted from PBMCs, obtained around 15 days before vaccination. The origin of the receptors is a man in his fifties or sixties who received an inactivated influenza vaccine. The CDR3 runs from the conserved cysteine through the conserved F or W. D genes are given only for firm matches. Clone size appears in some rows only: once, few, many, or a class for an expanded clone.

v_call	clone_size	j_call	d_call	cdr3_aa	cdr3_nt
TRBV11-2	-	TRBJ2-5	-	CASSHLWAETQYF	TGTGCCAGCAGCCATCTGTGGGCGGAGACCCAGTACTTC
TRBV6-2/TRBV6-3	few	TRBJ2-7	-	CASSYSQEGLHEQYF	TGTGCCAGCAGTTACTCCCAGGAAGGACTCCACGAGCAGTACTTC
TRBV2	few	TRBJ2-7	TRBD1	CASREAWTGVYEQYF	TGTGCCAGCAGAGAGGCGTGGACAGGGGTCTACGAGCAGTACTTC
TRBV7-2	-	TRBJ2-7	-	CASSALLASSYEQYF	TGTGCCAGCAGCGCACTACTAGCAAGCTCCTACGAGCAGTACTTC
TRBV6-2/TRBV6-3	-	TRBJ2-1	TRBD2	CASSYSAGGTYNEQFF	TGTGCCAGCAGTTACTCTGCGGGAGGGACCTACAATGAGCAGTTCTTC
TRBV5-6	-	TRBJ1-1	TRBD1	CASSLGQGGWGNTEAFF	TGTGCCAGCAGCTTGGGACAGGGGGGTTGGGGGAACACTGAAGCTTTCTTT
TRBV12-3/TRBV12-4	many	TRBJ2-7	TRBD1	CASSPQGALRSQQYF	TGTGCCAGCAGTCCACAGGGGGCCCTCCGCTCCCAGCAGTACTTC
TRBV5-1	many	TRBJ2-5	-	CASSLDSLGTQYF	TGCGCCAGCAGCTTGGACAGCTTGGGGACCCAGTACTTC
TRBV12-3/TRBV12-4	-	TRBJ1-2	TRBD1	CASSPPGRGDGYTF	TGTGCCAGCAGCCCCCCCGGCAGGGGGGATGGCTACACCTTC
TRBV7-2	-	TRBJ2-1	-	CASLVSNEQFF	TGTGCCAGCTTAGTCTCCAATGAGCAGTTCTTC
TRBV29-1	-	TRBJ1-1	-	CSVNGVHTEAFF	TGCAGCGTTAATGGAGTGCACACTGAAGCTTTCTTT
TRBV25-1	-	TRBJ1-2	-	CASSEWTGGYGYTF	TGTGCCAGCAGTGAATGGACGGGAGGTTATGGCTACACCTTC
TRBV15	once	TRBJ2-7	-	CATSRDYRSIEQYF	TGTGCCACCAGCAGAGACTACAGGAGTATCGAGCAGTACTTC
TRBV24-1	few	TRBJ2-5	TRBD2	CATGTSGRVGQETQYF	TGTGCCACCGGGACTAGCGGGAGGGTCGGGCAAGAGACCCAGTACTTC
TRBV6-2/TRBV6-3	-	TRBJ2-3	-	CASTTARYTQYF	TGTGCCAGCACGACAGCGCGGTATACGCAGTATTTT
TRBV5-1	-	TRBJ2-5	TRBD1	CASSGQGGPETQYF	TGCGCCAGCAGCGGACAGGGTGGTCCGGAGACCCAGTACTTC
TRBV11-2	many	TRBJ2-5	-	CASSQEGRGIRSQYF	TGTGCCAGCAGCCAAGAGGGACGCGGGATAAGGAGCCAGTACTTC
TRBV10-3	few	TRBJ1-2	-	CAISESTDSNYGYTF	TGTGCCATCAGTGAGTCGACGGACAGTAACTATGGCTACACCTTC
TRBV19	-	TRBJ1-1	-	CASSSGYGVTEAFF	TGTGCCAGTAGTTCGGGGTATGGGGTCACTGAAGCTTTCTTT
TRBV20-1	-	TRBJ2-3	-	CSARPSGGVQVSQYF	TGCAGTGCTAGACCTTCTGGCGGGGTTCAGGTTTCGCAGTATTTT
TRBV7-8	few	TRBJ2-1	TRBD2	CASSFNSAGREFF	TGTGCCAGCAGCTTTAACTCAGCGGGGAGGGAGTTCTTC
TRBV6-1	few	TRBJ2-7	TRBD1	CASRWDSTYEQYF	TGTGCCAGCCGATGGGACAGCACCTACGAGCAGTACTTC
TRBV7-8	many	TRBJ2-6	-	CASSFFSGANVLTF	TGTGCCAGCAGCTTCTTCTCTGGGGCCAACGTCCTGACTTTC
TRBV18	few	TRBJ2-3	TRBD2	CASSPPGLHTDTQYF	TGTGCCAGCTCACCTCCGGGACTACACACAGATACGCAGTATTTT
TRBV7-9	-	TRBJ2-1	TRBD1	CASSRNLDRALLGEQFF	TGTGCCAGCAGCCGCAATCTGGACAGGGCCCTCCTAGGGGAGCAGTTCTTC
TRBV6-1	many	TRBJ2-1	-	CASSDLGGQFYNEQFF	TGTGCCAGCAGTGACCTTGGGGGGCAGTTCTACAATGAGCAGTTCTTC
TRBV5-1	-	TRBJ1-2	TRBD1	CASSVPGQEDYGYTF	TGCGCCAGCAGCGTTCCGGGACAGGAGGACTATGGCTACACCTTC
TRBV7-9	-	TRBJ2-1	TRBD2	CASSLTSSSYNEQFF	TGTGCCAGCAGCTTGACTAGCTCCTCCTACAATGAGCAGTTCTTC